The subject of this entry is one TCR beta chain. This sample stems from a study of shared T cell receptors in the human thymus. Germline values: CDR1 LNHDA, CDR2 SQIVND (reference sequence). Unmatched junction bases numbered 17, after V lost 5 bases and J lost 8 bases. This CDR3 spans 17 amino acids. Data came from immunoSEQ multiplex PCR; TCRdb stores just in-frame clones and leaves some out. This sample has about 540,000 clones, with around 78% found just once. The sample also formed part of further work on human thymus T cells. From that second work: Those donating were healthy Finnish infants in corrective surgery for congenital heart defects. Corrective cardiac surgery supplied the resected thymus tissue. Related reports documented highly overlapping thymic repertoires among unrelated individuals.

The receptor's source is a boy less than two years old with a congenital heart defect. Specimen: thymocytes. The V and J genes are TRBV19 and TRBJ2-2, with 7 bases lining up with TRBD2. CDR3 in DNA: TGTGCCAGTAGTTTCACAGCCGGGACTACACTCTGGGGGGAGCTGTTTTTT. Translation: CASSFTAGTTLWGELFF.